This TCR beta chain is drawn from a study of shared clonotypes between healthy human individuals. Study-wide points: Non-shared clonotypes showed lower generation probabilities than clonotypes common to all four donors. As a rule, naive subsets had a larger estimated richness than memory subsets.

With regard to this clone: What it binds is not known.

The CDR3 is 15 residues long. Trimming shortened V by 5 bases and J by 6 bases, and 17 bases separated the two germline ends. From germline, CDR1 is SGHTA and CDR2 FQGNSA. Libraries were prepared by immunoSEQ multiplex PCR; TCRdb keeps only in-frame clonotypes and omits some of them. The sample includes 730,000 or so clones, roughly 70% of them seen just once. The chain joins TRBV7-2 to TRBJ2-1; no clear D. The sample was memory CD4+ T cells sorted from blood. This sample's subset: CD45RA-negative fraction. The origin of this receptor is a woman in her 30s in good health. The CDR3 loop is CASSPRPAGSNEQFF. CDR3 nucleotide sequence: TGTGCCAGCAGCCCTCGTCCGGCAGGTTCCAATGAGCAGTTCTTC.